This TCR beta chain is drawn from a study of CD8+CD57+ T cells in acquired aplastic anemia. TCR beta VDJ and CDR3 were profiled, and genomic DNA was the template. MiXCR was run by TCRdb on the reads, yielding one entry per CDR3 protein. The table includes fewer than 250,000 distinct CDR3 sequences, roughly 56% detected once. Trimming stripped 4 bases from V and 1 base from J, with 11 bases between. The length of the CDR3 is 14 residues. The sequenced sample was sorted CD4+, CD8+, or CD8+CD57+ T cells (not recorded which) from PBMCs. The TCR comes from a human donor in good health, serving as a control. This sequence joins TRBV12-3 or TRBV12-4 and TRBJ2-7; D is unclear. In nucleotides, the CDR3 is TGTGCCAGCAGTTACGTGTCTGCATCCTACGAGCAGTACTTC. As protein: CASSYVSASYEQYF.